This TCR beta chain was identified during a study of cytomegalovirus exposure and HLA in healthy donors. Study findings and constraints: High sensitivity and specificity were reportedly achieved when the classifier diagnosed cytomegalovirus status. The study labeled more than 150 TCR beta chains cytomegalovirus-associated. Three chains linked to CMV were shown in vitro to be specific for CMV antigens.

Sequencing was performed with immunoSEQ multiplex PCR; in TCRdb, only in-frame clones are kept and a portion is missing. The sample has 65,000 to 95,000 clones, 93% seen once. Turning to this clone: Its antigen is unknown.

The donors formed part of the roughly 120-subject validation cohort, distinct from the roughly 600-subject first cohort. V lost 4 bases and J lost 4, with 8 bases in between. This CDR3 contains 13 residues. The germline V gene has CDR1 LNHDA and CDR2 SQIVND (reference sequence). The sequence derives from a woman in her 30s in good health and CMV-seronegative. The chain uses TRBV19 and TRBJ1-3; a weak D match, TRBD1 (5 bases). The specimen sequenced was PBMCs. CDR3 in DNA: TGTGCCAGTAGTACCCGGACAGGAAACACCATATATTTT. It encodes CASSTRTGNTIYF.